This T cell receptor beta chain was obtained from a study of T cell repertoires in cytomegalovirus infection. Study conclusions and caveats: The response measured ex vivo was dominated by TCR beta clonotypes (HLA-C-restricted and CMV-specific).

Turning to this clonotype: Its specificity is not known. A junction end diverges from the germline sequence, so it may reflect a read error.

This CDR3 has 12 amino acids. One entry per CDR3 protein results from TCRdb running MiXCR on the reads. Among fewer than 1,000,000 distinct CDR3 sequences, around 32% were seen once, and the ten largest hold about an eighth. This sequence joins TRBV12-3 or TRBV12-4 and TRBJ2-2, with D unclear. The receptor was derived from a human donor in good health (CMV status not recorded). Some clones in this sample may be carry-over from other donors' samples. The source was cultured CD8+ T cells from PBMCs, collected from culture after CMV antigen stimulation. CDR3 sequence reads: CVSTLDTGELFF. The CDR3, as DNA: TGTGTCAGCACCCTTGACACCGGGGAGCTGTTTTTT.